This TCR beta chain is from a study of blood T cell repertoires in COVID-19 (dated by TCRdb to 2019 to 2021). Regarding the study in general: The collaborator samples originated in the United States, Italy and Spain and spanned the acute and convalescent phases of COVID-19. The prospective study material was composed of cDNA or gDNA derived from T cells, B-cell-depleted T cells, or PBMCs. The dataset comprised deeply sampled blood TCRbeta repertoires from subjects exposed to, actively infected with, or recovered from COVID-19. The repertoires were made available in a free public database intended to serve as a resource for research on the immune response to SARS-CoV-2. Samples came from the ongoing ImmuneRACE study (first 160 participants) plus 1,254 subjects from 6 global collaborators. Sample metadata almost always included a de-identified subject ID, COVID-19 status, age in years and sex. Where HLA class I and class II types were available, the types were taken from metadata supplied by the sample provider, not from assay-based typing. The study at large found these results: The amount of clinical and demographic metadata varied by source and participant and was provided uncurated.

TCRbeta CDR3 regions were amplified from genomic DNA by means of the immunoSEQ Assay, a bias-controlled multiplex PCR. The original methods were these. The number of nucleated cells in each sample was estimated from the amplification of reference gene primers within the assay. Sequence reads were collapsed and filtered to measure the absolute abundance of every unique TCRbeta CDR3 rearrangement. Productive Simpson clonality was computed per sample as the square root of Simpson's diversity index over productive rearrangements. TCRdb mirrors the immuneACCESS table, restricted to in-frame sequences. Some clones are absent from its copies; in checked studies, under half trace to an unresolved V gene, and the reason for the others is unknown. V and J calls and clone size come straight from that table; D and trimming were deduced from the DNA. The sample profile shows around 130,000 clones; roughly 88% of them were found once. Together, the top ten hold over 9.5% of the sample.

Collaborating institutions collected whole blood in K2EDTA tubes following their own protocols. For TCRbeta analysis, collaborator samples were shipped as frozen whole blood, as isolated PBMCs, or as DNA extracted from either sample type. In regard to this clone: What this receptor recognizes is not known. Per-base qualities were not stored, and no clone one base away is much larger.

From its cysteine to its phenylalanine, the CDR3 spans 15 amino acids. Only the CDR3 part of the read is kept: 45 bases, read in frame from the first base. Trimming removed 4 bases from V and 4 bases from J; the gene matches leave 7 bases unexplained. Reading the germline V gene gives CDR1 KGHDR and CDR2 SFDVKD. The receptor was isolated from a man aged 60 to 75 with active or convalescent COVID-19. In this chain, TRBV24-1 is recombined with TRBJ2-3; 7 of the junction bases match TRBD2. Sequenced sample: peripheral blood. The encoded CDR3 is CATSESLAAADTQYF. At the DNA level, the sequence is TGTGCCACCAGTGAAAGTCTAGCGGCAGCAGATACGCAGTATTTT.